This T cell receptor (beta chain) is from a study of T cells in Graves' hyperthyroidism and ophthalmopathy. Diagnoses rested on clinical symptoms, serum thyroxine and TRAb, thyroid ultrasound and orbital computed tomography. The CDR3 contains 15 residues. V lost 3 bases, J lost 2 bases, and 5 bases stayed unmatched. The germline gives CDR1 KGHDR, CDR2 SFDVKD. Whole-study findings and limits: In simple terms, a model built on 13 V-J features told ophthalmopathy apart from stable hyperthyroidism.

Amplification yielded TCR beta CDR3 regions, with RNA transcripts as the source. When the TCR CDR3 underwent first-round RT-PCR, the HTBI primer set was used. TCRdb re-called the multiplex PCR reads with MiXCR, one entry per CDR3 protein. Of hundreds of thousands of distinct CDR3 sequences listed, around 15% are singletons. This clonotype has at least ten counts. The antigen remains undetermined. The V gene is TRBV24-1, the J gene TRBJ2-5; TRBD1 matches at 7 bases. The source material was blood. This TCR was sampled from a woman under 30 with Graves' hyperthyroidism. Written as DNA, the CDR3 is TGTGCCACCAGTGATGTCGGGACAGCACAAGAGACCCAGTACTTC. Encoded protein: CATSDVGTAQETQYF.